This T cell receptor beta chain was documented in a study of T cells in Graves' hyperthyroidism and ophthalmopathy. Study-level background: Peripheral blood was secured at the point of initial diagnosis, before any treatment. Study-wide results and caveats: Model predictions of ophthalmopathy came a median around 6.5 months before onset.

V lost 3 bases, J lost 4 bases, and 15 bases lay in between. Looked up from germline, CDR1 is KGHSH and CDR2 is LQKENI. The CDR3 is made up of 16 amino acids. Stable disease denoted Graves' hyperthyroidism without ophthalmopathy progression within 18 months. RNA transcripts were the template for amplifying TCR beta CDR3 regions. HTBI primers were employed in a first-round RT-PCR of the TCR CDR3. TCRdb fed the multiplex PCR reads into MiXCR, producing one record per CDR3 protein. This table holds under 350,000 distinct CDR3 sequences, 21% found once. With regard to this clonotype: As yet, its antigen is unknown.

Sequenced: blood. This receptor was obtained from a woman in her forties or fifties with Graves' hyperthyroidism. The rearrangement joins TRBV18 to TRBJ2-2; D remains ambiguous. The CDR3 DNA follows: TGTGCCAGCTCACCTCTACGAAGACCCGCCACCGGGGAGCTGTTTTTT. It translates to CASSPLRRPATGELFF.